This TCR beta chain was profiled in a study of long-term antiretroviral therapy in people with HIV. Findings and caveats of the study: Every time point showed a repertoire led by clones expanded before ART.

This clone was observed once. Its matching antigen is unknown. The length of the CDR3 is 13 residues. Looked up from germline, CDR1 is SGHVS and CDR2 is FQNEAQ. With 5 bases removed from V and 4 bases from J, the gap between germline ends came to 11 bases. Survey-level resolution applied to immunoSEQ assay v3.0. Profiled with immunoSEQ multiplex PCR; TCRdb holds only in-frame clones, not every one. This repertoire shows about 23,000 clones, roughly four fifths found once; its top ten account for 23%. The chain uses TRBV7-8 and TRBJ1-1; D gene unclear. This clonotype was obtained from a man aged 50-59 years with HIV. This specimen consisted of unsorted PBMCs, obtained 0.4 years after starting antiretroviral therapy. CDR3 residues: CASSATLTTEAFF. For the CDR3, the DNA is TGTGCCAGCAGCGCTACATTGACCACTGAAGCTTTCTTT.